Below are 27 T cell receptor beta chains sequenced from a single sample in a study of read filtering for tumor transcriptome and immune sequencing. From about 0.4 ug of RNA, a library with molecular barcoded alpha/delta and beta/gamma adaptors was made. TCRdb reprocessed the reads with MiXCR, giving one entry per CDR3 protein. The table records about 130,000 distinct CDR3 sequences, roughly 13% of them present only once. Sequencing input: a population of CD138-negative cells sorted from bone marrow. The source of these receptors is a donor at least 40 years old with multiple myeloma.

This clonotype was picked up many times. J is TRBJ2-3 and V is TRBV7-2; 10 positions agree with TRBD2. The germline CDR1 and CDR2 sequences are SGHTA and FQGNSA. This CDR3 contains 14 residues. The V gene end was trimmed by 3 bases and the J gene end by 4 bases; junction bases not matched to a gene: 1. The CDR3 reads CASSLSGGADTQYF. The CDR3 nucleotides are TGTGCCAGCAGCTTGAGCGGGGGGGCAGATACGCAGTATTTT.

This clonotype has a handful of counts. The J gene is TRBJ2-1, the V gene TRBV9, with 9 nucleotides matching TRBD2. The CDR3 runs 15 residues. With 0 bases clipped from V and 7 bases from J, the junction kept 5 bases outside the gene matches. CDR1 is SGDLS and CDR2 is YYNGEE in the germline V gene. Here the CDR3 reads CASSVGGRARNEQFF. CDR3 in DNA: TGTGCCAGCAGCGTAGGCGGGAGGGCCCGGAATGAGCAGTTCTTC.

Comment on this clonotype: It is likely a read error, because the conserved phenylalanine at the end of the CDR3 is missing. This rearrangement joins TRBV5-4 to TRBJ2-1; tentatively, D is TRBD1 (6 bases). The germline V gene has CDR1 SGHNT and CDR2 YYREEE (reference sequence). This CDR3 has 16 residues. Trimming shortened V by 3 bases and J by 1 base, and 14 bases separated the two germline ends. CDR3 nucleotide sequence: TGTGCCAGCAGCTCGGCAGGGGCCGGATCCTACAATGAGCAGTTCTCC. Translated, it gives CASSSAGAGSYNEQFS.

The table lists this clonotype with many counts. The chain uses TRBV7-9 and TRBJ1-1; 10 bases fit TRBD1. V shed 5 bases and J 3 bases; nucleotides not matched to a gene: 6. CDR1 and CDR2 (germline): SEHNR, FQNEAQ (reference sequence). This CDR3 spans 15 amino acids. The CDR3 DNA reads TGTGCCAGCAGCGCCGCCGGGACAGGGGACACTGAAGCTTTCTTT. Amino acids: CASSAAGTGDTEAFF.

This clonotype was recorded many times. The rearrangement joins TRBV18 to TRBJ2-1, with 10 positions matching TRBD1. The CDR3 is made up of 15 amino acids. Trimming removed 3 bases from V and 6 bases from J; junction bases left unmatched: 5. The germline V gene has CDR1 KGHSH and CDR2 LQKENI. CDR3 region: CASSPGQGSLNEQFF. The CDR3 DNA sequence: TGTGCCAGCTCACCGGGACAGGGGTCCCTCAATGAGCAGTTCTTC.

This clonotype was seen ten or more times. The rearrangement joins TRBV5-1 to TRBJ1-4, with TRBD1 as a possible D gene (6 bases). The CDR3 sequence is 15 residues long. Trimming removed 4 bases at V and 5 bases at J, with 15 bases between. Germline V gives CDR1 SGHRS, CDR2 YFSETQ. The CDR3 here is CASSTEGEPNEKLFF. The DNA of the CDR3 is TGCGCCAGCAGCACGGAGGGGGAGCCGAATGAAAAACTGTTTTTT.

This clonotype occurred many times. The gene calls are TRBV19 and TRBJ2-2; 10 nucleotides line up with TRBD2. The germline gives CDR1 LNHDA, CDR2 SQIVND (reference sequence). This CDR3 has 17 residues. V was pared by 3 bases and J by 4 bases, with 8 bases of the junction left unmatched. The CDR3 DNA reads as TGTGCCAGTAGTATGTCTAGCGGGAGAATCGGCACCGGGGAGCTGTTTTTT. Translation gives CASSMSSGRIGTGELFF.

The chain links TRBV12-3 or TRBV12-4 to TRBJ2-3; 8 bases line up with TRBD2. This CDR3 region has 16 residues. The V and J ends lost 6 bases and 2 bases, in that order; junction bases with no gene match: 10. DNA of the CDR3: TGTGCCAGCAGCTCAATCGGGGGGGCCTACACAGATACGCAGTATTTT. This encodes CASSSIGGAYTDTQYF.

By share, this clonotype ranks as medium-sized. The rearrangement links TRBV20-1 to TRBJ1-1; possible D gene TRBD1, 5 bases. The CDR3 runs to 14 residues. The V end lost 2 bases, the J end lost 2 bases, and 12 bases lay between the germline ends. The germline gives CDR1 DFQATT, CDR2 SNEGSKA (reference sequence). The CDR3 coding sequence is TGCAGTGCTAGACCCGTCGGGGGAAACACTGAAGCTTTCTTT. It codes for CSARPVGGNTEAFF.

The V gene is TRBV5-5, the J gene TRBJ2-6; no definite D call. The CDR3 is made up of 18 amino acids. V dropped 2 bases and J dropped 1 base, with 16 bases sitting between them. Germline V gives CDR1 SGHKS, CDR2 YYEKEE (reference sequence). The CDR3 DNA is TGTGCCAGCAGCTTCCGGCGGAGATACCAATCTGGGGCCAACGTCCTGACTTTC. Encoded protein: CASSFRRRYQSGANVLTF.

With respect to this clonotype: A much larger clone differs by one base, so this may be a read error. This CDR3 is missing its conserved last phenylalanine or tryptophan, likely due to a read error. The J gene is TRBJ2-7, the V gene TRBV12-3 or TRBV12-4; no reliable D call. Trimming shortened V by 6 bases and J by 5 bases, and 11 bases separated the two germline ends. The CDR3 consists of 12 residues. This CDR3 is CASSRQVDEQYS. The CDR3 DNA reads TGTGCCAGCAGCAGACAAGTTGACGAGCAGTACTCC.

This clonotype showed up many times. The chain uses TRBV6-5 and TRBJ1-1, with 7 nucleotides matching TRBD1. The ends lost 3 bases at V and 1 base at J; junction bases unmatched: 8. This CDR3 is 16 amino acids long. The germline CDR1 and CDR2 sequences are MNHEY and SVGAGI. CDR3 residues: CASSYLQGQGNTEAFF. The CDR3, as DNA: TGTGCCAGCAGTTATCTACAGGGGCAGGGGAACACTGAAGCTTTCTTT.

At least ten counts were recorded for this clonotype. CDR3 sequence: CASSLLEGAGGYTF. The DNA of the CDR3 is TGTGCCAGCAGCTTGTTGGAAGGGGCAGGTGGCTACACCTTC. V usage is TRBV5-4 and J usage is TRBJ1-2; the D gene is possibly TRBD1 (5 bases). This CDR3 is 14 amino acids long. V gave up 1 base and J gave up 7 bases, with 14 bases separating them. Germline CDR1 reads SGHNT; CDR2 reads YYREEE (reference sequence).

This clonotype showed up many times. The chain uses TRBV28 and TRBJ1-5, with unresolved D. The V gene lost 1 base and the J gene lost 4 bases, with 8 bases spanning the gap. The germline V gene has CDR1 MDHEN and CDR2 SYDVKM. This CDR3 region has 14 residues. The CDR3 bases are TGTGCCAGCAGTTTATTGGTTCTAAATCAGCCCCAGCATTTT. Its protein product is CASSLLVLNQPQHF.

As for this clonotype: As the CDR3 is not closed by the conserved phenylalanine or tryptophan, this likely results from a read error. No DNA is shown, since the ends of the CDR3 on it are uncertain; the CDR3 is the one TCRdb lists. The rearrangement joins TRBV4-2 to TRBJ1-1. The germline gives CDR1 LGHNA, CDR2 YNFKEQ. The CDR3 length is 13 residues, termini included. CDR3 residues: CASSLAGTPETFS.

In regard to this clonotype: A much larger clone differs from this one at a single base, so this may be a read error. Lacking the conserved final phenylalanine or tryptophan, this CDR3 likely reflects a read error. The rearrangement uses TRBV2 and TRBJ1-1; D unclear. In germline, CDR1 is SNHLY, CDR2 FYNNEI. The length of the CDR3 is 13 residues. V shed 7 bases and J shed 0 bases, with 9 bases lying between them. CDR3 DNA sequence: TGTGCCAGCAAGCGGGGTATGAACACTGAAGCTTTCTCT. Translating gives CASKRGMNTEAFS.

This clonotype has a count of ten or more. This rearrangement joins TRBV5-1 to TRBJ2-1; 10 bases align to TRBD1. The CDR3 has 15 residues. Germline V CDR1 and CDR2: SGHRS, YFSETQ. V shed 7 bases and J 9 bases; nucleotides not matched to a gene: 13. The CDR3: CASDPGQGLFVEQFF. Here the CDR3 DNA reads TGCGCCAGCGACCCGGGACAGGGGTTGTTTGTTGAGCAGTTCTTC.

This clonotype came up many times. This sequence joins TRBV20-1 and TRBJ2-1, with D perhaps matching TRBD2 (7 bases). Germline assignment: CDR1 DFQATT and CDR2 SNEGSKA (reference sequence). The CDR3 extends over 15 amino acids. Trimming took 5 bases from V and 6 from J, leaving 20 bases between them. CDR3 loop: CSALSTRGGPNEQFF. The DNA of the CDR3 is TGCAGTGCTCTCTCTACGAGGGGGGGCCCCAATGAGCAGTTCTTC.

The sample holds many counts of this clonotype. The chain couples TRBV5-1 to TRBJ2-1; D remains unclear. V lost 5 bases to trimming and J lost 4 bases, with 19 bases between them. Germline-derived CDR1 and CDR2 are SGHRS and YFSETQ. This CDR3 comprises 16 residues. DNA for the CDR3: TGCGCCAGCAGGCTTATACCGGCCCAAGGGTACAATGAGCAGTTCTTC. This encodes CASRLIPAQGYNEQFF.

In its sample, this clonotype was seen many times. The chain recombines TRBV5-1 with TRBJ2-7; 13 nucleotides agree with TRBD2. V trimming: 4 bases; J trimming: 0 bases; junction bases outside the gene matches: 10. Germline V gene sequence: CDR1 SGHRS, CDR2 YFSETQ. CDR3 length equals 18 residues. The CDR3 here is CASSVGLAGDYVSYEQYF. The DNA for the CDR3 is TGCGCCAGCAGCGTCGGACTAGCGGGAGATTATGTCTCCTACGAGCAGTACTTC.

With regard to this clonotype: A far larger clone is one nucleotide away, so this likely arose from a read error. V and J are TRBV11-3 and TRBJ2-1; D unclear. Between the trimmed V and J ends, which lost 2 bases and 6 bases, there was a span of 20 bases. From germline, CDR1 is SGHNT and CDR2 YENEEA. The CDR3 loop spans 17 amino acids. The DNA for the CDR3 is TGTGCCAGCAGCTTAAGGTCGGGCACACACCTGAGCAATGAGCAGTTCTTC. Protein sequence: CASSLRSGTHLSNEQFF.

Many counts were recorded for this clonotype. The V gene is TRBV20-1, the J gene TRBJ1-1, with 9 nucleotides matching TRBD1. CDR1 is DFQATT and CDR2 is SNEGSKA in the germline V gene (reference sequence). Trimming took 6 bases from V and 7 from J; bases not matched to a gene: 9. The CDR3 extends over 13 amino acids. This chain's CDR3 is CSAPGQGRLEAFF. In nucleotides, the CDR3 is TGCAGTGCCCCCGGACAGGGGAGGCTTGAAGCTTTCTTT.

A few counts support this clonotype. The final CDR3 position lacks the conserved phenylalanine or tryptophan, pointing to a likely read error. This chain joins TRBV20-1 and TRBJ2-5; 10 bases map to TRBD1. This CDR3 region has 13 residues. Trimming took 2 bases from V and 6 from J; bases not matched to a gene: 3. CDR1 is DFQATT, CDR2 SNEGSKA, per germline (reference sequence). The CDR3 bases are TGCAGTGCTAGATGGGACAGGGGTCAGACCCAGTACCTC. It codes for CSARWDRGQTQYL.

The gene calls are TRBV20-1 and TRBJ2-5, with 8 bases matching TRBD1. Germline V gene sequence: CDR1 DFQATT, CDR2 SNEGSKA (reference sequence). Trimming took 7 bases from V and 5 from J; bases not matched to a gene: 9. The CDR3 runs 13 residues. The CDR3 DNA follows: TGCAGTGTGTTGGTCAGGGGGCCGGAGACCCAGTACTTC. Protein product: CSVLVRGPETQYF.

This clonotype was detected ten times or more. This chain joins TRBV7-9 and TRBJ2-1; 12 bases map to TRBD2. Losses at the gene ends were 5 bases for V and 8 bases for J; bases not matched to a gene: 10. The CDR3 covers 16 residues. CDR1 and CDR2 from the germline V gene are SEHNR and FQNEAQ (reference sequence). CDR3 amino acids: CASSARGTSGLDEQFF. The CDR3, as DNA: TGTGCCAGCAGCGCGCGGGGGACTAGCGGGTTGGATGAGCAGTTCTTC.

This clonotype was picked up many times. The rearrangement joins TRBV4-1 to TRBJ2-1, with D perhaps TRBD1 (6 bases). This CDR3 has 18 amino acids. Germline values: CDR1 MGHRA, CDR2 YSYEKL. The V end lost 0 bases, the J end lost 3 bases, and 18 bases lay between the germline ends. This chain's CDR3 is CASSQDSVKGQNYNEQFF. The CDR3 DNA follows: TGCGCCAGCAGCCAAGATTCGGTGAAAGGACAGAACTACAATGAGCAGTTCTTC.

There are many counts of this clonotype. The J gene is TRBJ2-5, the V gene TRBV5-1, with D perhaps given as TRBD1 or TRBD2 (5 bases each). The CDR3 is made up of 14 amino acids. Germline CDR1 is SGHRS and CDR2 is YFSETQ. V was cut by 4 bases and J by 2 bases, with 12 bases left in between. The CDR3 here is CASSRGSEQETQYF. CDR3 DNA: TGCGCCAGCAGCCGGGGCAGCGAGCAAGAGACCCAGTACTTC.